This T cell receptor beta chain was documented in a study of radiation and T cells in renal cell carcinoma. Findings of the study overall: Pretreatment tumor biopsies were lacking, so baseline clonotypes are unknown. In blood, top tumor clones expanded by 2 weeks, shrinking by 4.

The sample's time point: baseline pretreatment blood. Treatment in this sample: 15 Gy SBRT to primary tumor, nephrectomy 4 weeks later. Clear cell pathology was present in this patient's renal cell carcinoma. As to this clone: The target antigen is unknown.

The repertoire was sequenced with immunoSEQ multiplex PCR; TCRdb's copy has only in-frame clones and lacks some. Of some 95,000 clones in the sample, roughly 90% were seen once. Sequenced material: blood, taken from a patient whose treatment included radiotherapy and nephrectomy. The TCR comes from a man between 50 and 59 years old with renal cell carcinoma.

CDR3 sequence: CASSPGHADSGANVLTF. The CDR3 bases are TGTGCCAGTTCACCGGGACACGCAGACTCTGGGGCCAACGTCCTGACTTTC. The genes are TRBV19 and TRBJ2-6, with D tentatively TRBD1 (6 bases). Germline-derived CDR1 and CDR2 are LNHDA and SQIVND (reference sequence). V lost 8 bases and J lost 0, with 17 bases in between. The CDR3 loop spans 17 amino acids. The entire variable domain, with the rest obtained from reference TRBV19 and TRBJ2-6, is as follows: DGGITQSPKYLFRKEGQNVTLSCEQNLNHDAMYWYRQDPGQGLRLIYYSQIVNDFQKGDIAEGYSVSREKKESFPLTVTSAQKNPTAFYLCASSPGHADSGANVLTFGAGSRLTVL.